A selection of T cell receptor beta chains follows, all from one sample in a study of post-analysis software for immune sequencing data. In TCRdb, the PCR reads were re-called with MiXCR into one record per CDR3 protein. The repertoire holds about 380,000 distinct CDR3 sequences, with roughly 38% as singletons. Sequenced input: blood. These receptors came from a girl between 5 and 17 years old with multiple sclerosis. Each CDR3 is given with its conserved first and last residue. D genes are given only for firm matches. Clone sizes are given selectively: once, few, many, or a class where the clone is expanded.

TRBD1	TRBV5-5	.	TRBJ2-5	TGTGCCAGCAGCTGGGGGACAGAAGAGACCCAGTACTTC	CASSWGTEETQYF
TRBD1	TRBV29-1	.	TRBJ2-2	TGCAGCGCCGGGACAGGGAGTACCGGGGAGCTGTTTTTT	CSAGTGSTGELFF
.	TRBV7-2	.	TRBJ2-5	TGTGCCAGCAGCTTAACAGGATTGCCCGAGACCCAGTACTTC	CASSLTGLPETQYF
.	TRBV19	.	TRBJ2-3	TGTGCCAGTAGGGAAGCATTTCTCACAGATACGCAGTATTTT	CASREAFLTDTQYF
TRBD1	TRBV20-1	few	TRBJ2-7	TGCAGTGCTAGAGACACCGGGACAGGGTACCGTTACGAGCAGTACTTC	CSARDTGTGYRYEQYF
TRBD2	TRBV4-1	.	TRBJ2-1	TGCGCCAGCAGCCAATGGGTTAGCGGGGGGGAGAATGAGCAGTTCTTC	CASSQWVSGGENEQFF
TRBD1	TRBV10-3	few	TRBJ2-7	TGTGCCATCAGTAGACAGGGTTACGAGCAGTACTTC	CAISRQGYEQYF
TRBD2	TRBV7-3	.	TRBJ2-1	TGTGCCAGCAGTTTCCGACTAGCGGCCTACAATGAGCAGTTCTTC	CASSFRLAAYNEQFF
.	TRBV29-1	few	TRBJ2-5	TGCAGCGTTGAAGCAGGGGTCGAGACCCAGTACTTC	CSVEAGVETQYF
.	TRBV5-1	few	TRBJ2-7	TGCGCCAGCAGCAATGGACAGGAGGGCTACGAGCAGTACTTC	CASSNGQEGYEQYF
TRBD1	TRBV9	.	TRBJ2-1	TGTGCCAGCAGCACCCGACAGGGCTACAATGAGCAGTTCTTC	CASSTRQGYNEQFF
.	TRBV27	.	TRBJ2-7	TGTGCCAGCAAGGGCCAGAACGAGCAGTACTTC	CASKGQNEQYF
TRBD2	TRBV3-1	.	TRBJ2-5	TGTGCCAGCAGCCGGGAGGGAATAGCCTACGGGCAGTACTTC	CASSREGIAYGQYF
TRBD2	TRBV4-1	.	TRBJ2-5	TGCGCCAGCAGCCATGGGCAACTAGCGGGGGACCAAGAGACCCAGTACTTC	CASSHGQLAGDQETQYF
.	TRBV4-1	few	TRBJ1-5	TGCGCCAGCAGCCAAGACGGCCGTCAGCCCCAGCATTTT	CASSQDGRQPQHF
.	TRBV25-1	few	TRBJ1-5	TGTGCCAGCAGTGGAAACGACAGGATTGATCAGCCCCAGCATTTT	CASSGNDRIDQPQHF
.	TRBV29-1	.	TRBJ2-3	TGCAGCATGGAAGAAGTAAAAGCAGATACGCAGTATTTT	CSMEEVKADTQYF
.	TRBV7-3	few	TRBJ1-1	TGTGCCAGCCCCTCCCCTCGGGGCGGCCGGAACACTGAAGCTTTCTTT	CASPSPRGGRNTEAFF
TRBD2	TRBV12-3/TRBV12-4	.	TRBJ2-5	TGTGCCAGCAGCGGGGGGGCCGATGAAGAGACCCAGTACTTC	CASSGGADEETQYF
.	TRBV9	.	TRBJ1-2	TGTGCCAGCAGCGCATACTCCGGGACAAGGGTCTATGGCTACACCTTC	CASSAYSGTRVYGYTF
TRBD1	TRBV6-6	.	TRBJ1-2	TGTGCCAGTTACGACAGGGAGGATGGCTACACCTTC	CASYDREDGYTF
.	TRBV5-1	.	TRBJ2-3	TGCGCCAGCCAAGACGTGGGTAGTGGAGATACGCAGTATTTT	CASQDVGSGDTQYF